Sequencing of this T cell receptor beta chain was carried out in a study of T cell repertoires in ileal Crohn's disease. CDR3 size: 14 residues. CDR1 and CDR2 from the germline V gene are SGDLS and YYNGEE. V was trimmed by 0 bases and J by 7 bases, leaving 8 bases between them. TCRB immunosequencing input was five hundred nanograms of biopsy DNA per sample. The table came from immunoSEQ multiplex PCR; TCRdb's copy has only in-frame clones and leaves some out. The sample lists more than 50,000 clones; 85% to 90% were seen once. Time point noted: neoterminal ileum biopsy at postoperative endoscopy, about 6 months after surgery.

The sequence came from an adult with Crohn's disease. The chain uses TRBV9 and TRBJ1-6; the D is unclear. Input material: ileal tissue. CDR3 DNA: TGTGCCAGCAGCGTAGGGGCAGACAATTCACCCCTCCACTTT. This codes for CASSVGADNSPLHF.